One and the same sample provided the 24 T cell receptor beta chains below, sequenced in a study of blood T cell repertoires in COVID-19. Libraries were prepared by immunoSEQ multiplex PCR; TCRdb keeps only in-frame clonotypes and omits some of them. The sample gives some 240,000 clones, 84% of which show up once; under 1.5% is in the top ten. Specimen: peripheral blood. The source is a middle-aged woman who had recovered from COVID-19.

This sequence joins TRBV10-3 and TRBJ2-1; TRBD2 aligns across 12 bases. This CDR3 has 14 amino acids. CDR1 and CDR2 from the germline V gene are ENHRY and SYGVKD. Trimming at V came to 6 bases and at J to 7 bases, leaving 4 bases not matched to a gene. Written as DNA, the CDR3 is TGTGCCATCAGCTCGACTAGCGGGGGAAATGAGCAGTTCTTC. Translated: CAISSTSGGNEQFF.

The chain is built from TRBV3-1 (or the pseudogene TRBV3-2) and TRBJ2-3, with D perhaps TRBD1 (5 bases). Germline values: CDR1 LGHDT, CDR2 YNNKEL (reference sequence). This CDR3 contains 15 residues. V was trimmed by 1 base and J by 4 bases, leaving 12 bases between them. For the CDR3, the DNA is TGTGCCAGCAGCCAAGGACCGACAGTTGCAGATACGCAGTATTTT. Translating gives CASSQGPTVADTQYF.

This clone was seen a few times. The CDR3 is CASSPPGLAYNEQFF. In DNA, the CDR3 is TGTGCCAGCAGCCCCCCTGGGCTTGCCTACAATGAGCAGTTCTTC. The chain uses TRBV6-6 and TRBJ2-1; no firm D call. Germline V gene data show CDR1 as MNHNY and CDR2 as SVGAGI (reference sequence). V was clipped by 6 bases and J by 2 bases, with 14 bases between them. CDR3 size: 15 residues.

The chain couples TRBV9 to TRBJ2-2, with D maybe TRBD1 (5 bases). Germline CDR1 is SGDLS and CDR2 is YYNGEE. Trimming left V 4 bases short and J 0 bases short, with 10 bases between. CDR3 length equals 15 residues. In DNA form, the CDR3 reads TGTGCCAGCAGCCAGACAGACCCGAACACCGGGGAGCTGTTTTTT. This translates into CASSQTDPNTGELFF.

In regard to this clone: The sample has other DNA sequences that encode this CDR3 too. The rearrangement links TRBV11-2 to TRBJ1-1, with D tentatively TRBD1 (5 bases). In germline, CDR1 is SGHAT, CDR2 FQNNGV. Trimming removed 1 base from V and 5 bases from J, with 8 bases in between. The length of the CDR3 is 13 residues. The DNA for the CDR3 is TGTGCCAGCAGCTTAGTAGGGGATACTGAAGCTTTCTTT. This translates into CASSLVGDTEAFF. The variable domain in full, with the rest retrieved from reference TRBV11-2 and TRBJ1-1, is EAGVAQSPRYKIIEKRQSVAFWCNPISGHATLYWYQQILGQGPKLLIQFQNNGVVDDSQLPKDRFSAERLKGVDSTLKIQPAKLEDSAVYLCASSLVGDTEAFFGQGTRLTVV.

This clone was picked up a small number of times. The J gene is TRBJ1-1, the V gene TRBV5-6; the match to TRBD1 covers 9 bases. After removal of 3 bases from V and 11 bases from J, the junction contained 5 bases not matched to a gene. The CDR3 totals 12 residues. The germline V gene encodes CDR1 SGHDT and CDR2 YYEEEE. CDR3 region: CASSSRDREAFF. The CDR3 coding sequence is TGTGCCAGCAGCTCCCGGGACAGGGAGGCTTTCTTT. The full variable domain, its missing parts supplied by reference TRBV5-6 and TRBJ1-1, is DAGVTQSPTHLIKTRGQQVTLRCSPKSGHDTVSWYQQALGQGPQFIFQYYEEEERQRGNFPDRFSGHQFPNYSSELNVNALLLGDSALYLCASSSRDREAFFGQGTRLTVV.

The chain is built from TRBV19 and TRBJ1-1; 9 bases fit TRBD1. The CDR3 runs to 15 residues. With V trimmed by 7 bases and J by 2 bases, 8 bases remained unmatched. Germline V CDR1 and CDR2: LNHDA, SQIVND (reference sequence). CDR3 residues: CASKTGGSINTEAFF. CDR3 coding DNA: TGTGCCAGTAAGACAGGGGGGTCGATAAACACTGAAGCTTTCTTT.

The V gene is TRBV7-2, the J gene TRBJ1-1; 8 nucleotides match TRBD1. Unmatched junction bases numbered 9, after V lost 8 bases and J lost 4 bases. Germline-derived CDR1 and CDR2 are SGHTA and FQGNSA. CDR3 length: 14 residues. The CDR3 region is CASATGGHSTEAFF. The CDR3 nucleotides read TGTGCCAGCGCCACAGGGGGACACTCCACTGAAGCTTTCTTT. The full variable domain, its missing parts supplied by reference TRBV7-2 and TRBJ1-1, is GAGVSQSPSNKVTEKGKDVELRCDPISGHTALYWYRQSLGQGLEFLIYFQGNSAPDKSGLPSDRFSAERTGGSVSTLTIQRTQQEDSAVYLCASATGGHSTEAFFGQGTRLTVV.

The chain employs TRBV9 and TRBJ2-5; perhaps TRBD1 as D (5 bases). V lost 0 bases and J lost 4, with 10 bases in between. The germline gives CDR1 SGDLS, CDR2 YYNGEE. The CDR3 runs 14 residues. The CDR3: CASSVGQGAETQYF. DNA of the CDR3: TGTGCCAGCAGCGTAGGTCAAGGGGCAGAGACCCAGTACTTC. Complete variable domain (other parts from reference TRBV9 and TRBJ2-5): DSGVTQTPKHLITATGQRVTLRCSPRSGDLSVYWYQQSLDQGLQFLIQYYNGEERAKGNILERFSAQQFPDLHSELNLSSLELGDSALYFCASSVGQGAETQYFGPGTRLLVL.

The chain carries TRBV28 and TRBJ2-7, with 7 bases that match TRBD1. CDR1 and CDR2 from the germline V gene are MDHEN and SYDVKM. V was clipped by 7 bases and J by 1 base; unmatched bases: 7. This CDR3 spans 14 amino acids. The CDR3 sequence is CASNEGGKSYEQYF. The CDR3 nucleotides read TGTGCCAGCAATGAAGGGGGCAAATCCTACGAGCAGTACTTC.

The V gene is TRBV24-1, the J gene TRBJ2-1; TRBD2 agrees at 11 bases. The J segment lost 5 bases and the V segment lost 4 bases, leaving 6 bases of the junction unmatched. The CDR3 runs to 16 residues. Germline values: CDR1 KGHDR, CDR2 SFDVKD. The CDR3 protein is CATSDPGLAEDNEQFF. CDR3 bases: TGTGCCACCAGTGACCCGGGACTAGCGGAAGACAATGAGCAGTTCTTC.

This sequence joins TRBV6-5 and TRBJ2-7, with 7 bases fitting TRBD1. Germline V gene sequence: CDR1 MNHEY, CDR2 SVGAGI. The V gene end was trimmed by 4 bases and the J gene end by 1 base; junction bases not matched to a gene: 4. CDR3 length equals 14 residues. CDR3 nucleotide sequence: TGTGCCAGCAGTTCGACAGGGTTTTCCTACGAGCAGTACTTC. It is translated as CASSSTGFSYEQYF.

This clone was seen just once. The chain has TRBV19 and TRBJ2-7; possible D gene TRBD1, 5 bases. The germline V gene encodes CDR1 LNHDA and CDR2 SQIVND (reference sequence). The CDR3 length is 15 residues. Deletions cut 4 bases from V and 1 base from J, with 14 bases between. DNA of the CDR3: TGTGCCAGTAGTACCCAGGACAAGACATCCTACGAGCAGTACTTC. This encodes CASSTQDKTSYEQYF.

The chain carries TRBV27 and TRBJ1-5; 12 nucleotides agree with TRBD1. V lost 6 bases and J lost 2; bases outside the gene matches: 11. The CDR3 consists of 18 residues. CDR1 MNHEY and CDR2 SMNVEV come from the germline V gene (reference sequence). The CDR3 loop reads CASRPGQGAKKRNQPQHF. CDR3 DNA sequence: TGTGCCAGCAGACCGGGACAGGGGGCGAAGAAACGCAATCAGCCCCAGCATTTT.

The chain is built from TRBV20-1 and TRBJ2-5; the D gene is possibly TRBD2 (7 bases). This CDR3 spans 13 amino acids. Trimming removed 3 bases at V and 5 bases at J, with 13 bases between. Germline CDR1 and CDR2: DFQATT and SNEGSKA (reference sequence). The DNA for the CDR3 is TGCAGTGCTAGTAAGGGGGGGAGGGAGACCCAGTACTTC. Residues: CSASKGGRETQYF.

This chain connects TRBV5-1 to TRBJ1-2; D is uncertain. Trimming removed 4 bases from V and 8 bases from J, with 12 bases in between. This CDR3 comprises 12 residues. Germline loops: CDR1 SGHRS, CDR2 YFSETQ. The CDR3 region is CASSPASRGYTF. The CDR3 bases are TGCGCCAGCAGCCCCGCCTCGCGAGGCTACACCTTC.

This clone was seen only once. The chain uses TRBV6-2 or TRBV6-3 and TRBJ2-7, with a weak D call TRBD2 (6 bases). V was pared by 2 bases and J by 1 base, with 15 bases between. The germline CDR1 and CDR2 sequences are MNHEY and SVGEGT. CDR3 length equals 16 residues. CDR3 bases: TGTGCCAGCAGTTACCACCCGCGGGACGGATCCTACGAGCAGTACTTC. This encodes CASSYHPRDGSYEQYF.

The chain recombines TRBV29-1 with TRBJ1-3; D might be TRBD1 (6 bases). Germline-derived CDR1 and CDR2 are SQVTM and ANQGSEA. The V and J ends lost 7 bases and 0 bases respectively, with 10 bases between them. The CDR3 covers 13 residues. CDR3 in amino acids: CSAKQGSGNTIYF. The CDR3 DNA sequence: TGCAGCGCAAAACAGGGCTCTGGAAACACCATATATTTT.

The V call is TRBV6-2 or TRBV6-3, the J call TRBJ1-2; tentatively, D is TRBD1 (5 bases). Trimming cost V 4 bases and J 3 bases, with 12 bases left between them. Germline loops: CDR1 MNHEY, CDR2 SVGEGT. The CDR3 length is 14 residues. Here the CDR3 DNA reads TGTGCCAGCAGTTCGCCGACAGCTTACTATGGCTACACCTTC. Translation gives CASSSPTAYYGYTF.

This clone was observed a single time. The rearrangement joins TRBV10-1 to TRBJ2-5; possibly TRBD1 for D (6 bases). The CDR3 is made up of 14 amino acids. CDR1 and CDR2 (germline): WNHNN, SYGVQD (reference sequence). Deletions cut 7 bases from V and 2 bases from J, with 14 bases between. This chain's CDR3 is CASIPVRGQETQYF. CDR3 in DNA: TGCGCCAGCATTCCGGTCAGGGGACAAGAGACCCAGTACTTC.

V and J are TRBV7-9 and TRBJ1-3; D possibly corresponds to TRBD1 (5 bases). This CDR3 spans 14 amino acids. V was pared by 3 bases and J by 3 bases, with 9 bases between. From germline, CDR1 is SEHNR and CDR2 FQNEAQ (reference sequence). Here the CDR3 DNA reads TGTGCCAGCAGCTTCCTCCAGGGTGGAAACACCATATATTTT. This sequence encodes CASSFLQGGNTIYF.

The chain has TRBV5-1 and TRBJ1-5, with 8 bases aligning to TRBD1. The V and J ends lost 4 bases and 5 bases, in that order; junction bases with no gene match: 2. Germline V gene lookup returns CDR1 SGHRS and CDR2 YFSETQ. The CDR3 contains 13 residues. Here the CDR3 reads CASSPGQDQPQHF. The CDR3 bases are TGCGCCAGCAGCCCGGGACAGGATCAGCCCCAGCATTTT.

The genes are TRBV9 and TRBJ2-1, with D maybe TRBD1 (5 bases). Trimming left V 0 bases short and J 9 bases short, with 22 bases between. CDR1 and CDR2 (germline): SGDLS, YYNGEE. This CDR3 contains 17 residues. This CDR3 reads CASSVATGWGGWGEQFF. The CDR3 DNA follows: TGTGCCAGCAGCGTAGCTACGGGTTGGGGCGGCTGGGGTGAGCAGTTCTTC.

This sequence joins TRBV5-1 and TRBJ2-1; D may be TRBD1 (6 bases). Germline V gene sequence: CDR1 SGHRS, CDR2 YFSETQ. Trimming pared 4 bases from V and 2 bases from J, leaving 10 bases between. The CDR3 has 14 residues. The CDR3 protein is CASSPTGPYNEQFF. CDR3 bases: TGCGCCAGCAGCCCGACAGGACCCTACAATGAGCAGTTCTTC.